This T cell receptor (beta chain) was captured by sequencing in a study of cytomegalovirus exposure and HLA in healthy donors. Study at large: It was reported in a later analysis that the approximately 120 validation repertoires used the same platform as the roughly 700 first-cohort repertoires.

Whole-study findings and limits: Most TCRs appeared rarely, but some public TCRs recurred in many donors. Cytomegalovirus status, reportedly, was diagnosed with high specificity and sensitivity by the classifier. TCR beta chains numbering some 150 were designated cytomegalovirus-associated.

TCRdb's table, derived via immunoSEQ multiplex PCR, lists solely in-frame clones and lacks some. Of around 70,000 clones in the sample, roughly 96% were seen once. With respect to this clone: The antigen remains undetermined.

The sequence was collected from a man aged 18-30 years in good health and CMV-seronegative. Specimen: PBMCs.

DNA for the CDR3: TGTGCCAGCAGCTTCACCGACAGGGGGCTCGCCGAGCAGTACTTC. It codes for CASSFTDRGLAEQYF. This chain links TRBV5-5 with TRBJ2-7; 10 nucleotides align to TRBD1. The CDR3 contains 15 residues. Trimming at V came to 2 bases and at J to 6 bases, leaving 8 bases not matched to a gene. The germline V gene encodes CDR1 SGHKS and CDR2 YYEKEE (reference sequence).